Shown below are 9 T cell receptor beta chains from a single sample sequenced in a study of CD8 T cells in Susac syndrome. Random hexamers primed reverse transcription of about 0.45 to 1 ug RNA. TCRdb re-analysed the immunoSEQ multiplex PCR reads in MiXCR, keeping a single row per CDR3 protein. The repertoire holds under 300,000 distinct CDR3 sequences, with roughly 95% as singletons. The sequenced sample consisted of CD4+ T cells from PBMCs. The receptors originated from a human donor with Susac syndrome.

The chain links TRBV12-3 or TRBV12-4 to TRBJ2-1, with a possible D match to TRBD1 (6 bases). The CDR3 covers 18 residues. The V gene lost 7 bases and the J gene lost 1 base, with 23 bases spanning the gap. CDR3 nucleotide sequence: TGTGCCAGCATTGGACAGAACTCACAAGCGGCTTCCTACAATGAGCAGTTCTTC. This translates into CASIGQNSQAASYNEQFF.

This clonotype was recorded only once. The chain is built from TRBV27 and TRBJ2-6; D call uncertain. The CDR3 is 13 residues long. CDR1 is MNHEY and CDR2 is SMNVEV in the germline V gene (reference sequence). DNA of the CDR3: TGTGCTTCACGCTTCTCTGGGGCCAACGTCCTGACTTTC. Translated, it gives CASRFSGANVLTF.

V is TRBV14 and J is TRBJ1-5; 8 bases align to TRBD1. CDR1 is SGHDN and CDR2 is FVKESK in the germline V gene. The ends lost 4 bases at V and 5 bases at J; junction bases unmatched: 4. The CDR3 has 14 amino acids. Here the CDR3 DNA reads TGTGCCAGCAGCCCCGGGACAGGTGATCAGCCCCAGCATTTT. Translation gives CASSPGTGDQPQHF.

The V gene is TRBV28, the J gene TRBJ1-2, with D unresolved. Germline-derived CDR1 and CDR2 are MDHEN and SYDVKM. Trimming stripped 9 bases from V and 8 bases from J, with 10 bases between. CDR3 length equals 10 residues. The CDR3 here is CASFSGGYTF. CDR3 sequence (DNA): TGTGCCAGTTTCTCGGGCGGCTACACCTTC.

The rearrangement links TRBV6-5 to TRBJ1-1; TRBD1 matches 9 bases. The germline V gene has CDR1 MNHEY and CDR2 SVGAGI. The CDR3 totals 14 residues. V dropped 2 bases and J dropped 4; count of bases not matched to a gene: 2. CDR3 loop: CASSYRDRVTEAFF. CDR3 nucleotides: TGTGCCAGCAGTTACCGGGACAGGGTCACTGAAGCTTTCTTT.

The rearrangement links TRBV11-2 to TRBJ2-5; unclear D gene. Germline assignment: CDR1 SGHAT and CDR2 FQNNGV. The V and J ends lost 1 base and 1 base respectively, with 7 bases between them. CDR3 length: 14 residues. CDR3 DNA: TGTGCCAGCAGCTTAGCGGCAACCCAAGAGACCCAGTACTTC. Its protein product is CASSLAATQETQYF.

The gene calls are TRBV7-9 and TRBJ2-3; tentative D call: TRBD1 (5 bases). The CDR3 has 15 amino acids. CDR1 is SEHNR, CDR2 FQNEAQ, per germline (reference sequence). Trimming cost V 3 bases and J 5 bases, with 15 bases left between them. The CDR3 sequence: CASSLHSRVRDTQYF. Written as DNA, the CDR3 is TGTGCCAGCAGCTTGCACTCCAGGGTTCGAGATACGCAGTATTTT.

In this sample, this clonotype turned up a few times. The chain joins TRBV5-1 to TRBJ2-4; TRBD2 is a possible D gene (5 bases). V lost 4 bases and J 3 bases, leaving 8 bases between the germline ends. Germline CDR1 SGHRS, CDR2 YFSETQ. The CDR3 contains 13 residues. For the CDR3, the DNA is TGCGCCAGCAGCGCGGGTGACAAAAACATTCAGTACTTC. It translates to CASSAGDKNIQYF.

This clonotype has only one observation. This rearrangement joins TRBV27 to TRBJ2-7; 9 bases agree with TRBD2. The CDR3 has 15 amino acids. With V trimmed by 4 bases and J by 5 bases, 9 bases remained unmatched. CDR1 is MNHEY and CDR2 is SMNVEV in the germline V gene (reference sequence). The CDR3 loop is CASSSTGTSFHEQYF. The CDR3 DNA follows: TGTGCCAGCAGTTCCACTGGGACTAGCTTCCACGAGCAGTACTTC.